Here is one TCR beta chain with its context. Source study methods: It was from reference gene primer amplification that nucleated cell counts were estimated. Produced via immunoSEQ multiplex PCR; TCRdb's table is partial and in-frame only. V and J calls and clone size are as listed in that table; D and trimming were resolved from the DNA. Among around 130,000 clones, roughly four fifths were seen once, and the ten largest hold 11%. This sample is part of a study of blood T cell repertoires in COVID-19. About the research overall: Samples came from the United States, Italy and Spain, spanning acute and convalescent COVID-19. In each case, the material was cDNA or gDNA derived from T cells, B-cell-depleted T cells, or PBMCs.

Germline V CDR1 and CDR2: MNHEY, SVGEGT. The ends were cut back, 5 bases at V and 0 bases at J, with 13 bases in the middle. This CDR3 is 15 amino acids long. The sequenced material came from peripheral blood. This sequence originates from a human donor in a cohort sampled during active COVID-19. The chain recombines TRBV6-2 or TRBV6-3 with TRBJ1-1, with D maybe TRBD1 (6 bases). This CDR3 reads CASSINRALNTEAFF. CDR3 coding DNA: TGTGCCAGCAGTATCAACAGGGCCCTGAACACTGAAGCTTTCTTT.